This T cell receptor beta chain was identified in a study of blood T cell repertoires in COVID-19. Study-wide background: Donors in Cohort 3 counted as recovered after two negative PCRs, clearance, or symptom resolution. Nucleic acid was either cDNA or gDNA, and it came from T cells, B-cell-depleted T cells, or PBMCs. Some COVID-19 samples were acute and others convalescent; all came from the United States, Italy and Spain.

As handled by the study authors: Estimation of nucleated cell counts was performed using reference gene primer amplification. Only in-frame clones appear in the TCRdb table, and some are missing; sequencing was by immunoSEQ multiplex PCR. That table supplies the V and J calls and clone size; D and trimming were determined from the DNA. The sample has hundreds of thousands of clones, around nine tenths seen once. Trimming shortened V by 0 bases and J by 4 bases, and 12 bases separated the two germline ends. The V gene's germline CDR1 is SGHAT and CDR2 FQNNGV. The CDR3 length is 15 residues. The chain has TRBV11-2 and TRBJ1-1, with D tentatively TRBD1 (5 bases). Sequenced material: PBMCs or T cells enriched from blood (not recorded which). The sequence was obtained from a woman aged 60-70 years in a cohort exposed to, infected with or recovered from COVID-19 (not recorded which). CDR3 amino acids: CASSLEGGKGTEAFF. CDR3 nucleotides: TGTGCCAGCAGCTTAGAGGGGGGTAAAGGCACTGAAGCTTTCTTT.